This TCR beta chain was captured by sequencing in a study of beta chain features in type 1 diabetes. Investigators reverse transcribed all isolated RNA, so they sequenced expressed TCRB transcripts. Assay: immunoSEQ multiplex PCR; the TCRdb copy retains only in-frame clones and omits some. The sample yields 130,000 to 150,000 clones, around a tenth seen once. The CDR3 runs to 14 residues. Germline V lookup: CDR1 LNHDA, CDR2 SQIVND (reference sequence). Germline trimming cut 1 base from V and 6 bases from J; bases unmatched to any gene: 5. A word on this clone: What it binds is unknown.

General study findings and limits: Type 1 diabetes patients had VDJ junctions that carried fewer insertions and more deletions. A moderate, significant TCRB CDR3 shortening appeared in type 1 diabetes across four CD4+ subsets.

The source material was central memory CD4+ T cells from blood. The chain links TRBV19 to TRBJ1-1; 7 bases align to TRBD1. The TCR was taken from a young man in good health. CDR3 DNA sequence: TGTGCCAGTAGTATAGGACAGGGACGGGCTGAAGCTTTCTTT. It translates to CASSIGQGRAEAFF.